These 16 T cell receptor beta chains were sequenced from one sample in a study of control samples from healthy donors and cancer patients. The protocol was immunoSEQ multiplex PCR, while the TCRdb copy is restricted to in-frame clones and leaves out a portion. The sample yields 120,000 or so clones, approximately 88% seen once. The sample taken for sequencing was PBMCs. These receptors were collected from a woman in her sixties or seventies with lung cancer.

The chain uses TRBV3-1 (or the pseudogene TRBV3-2) and TRBJ1-1; D is possibly TRBD1 (6 bases). Looked up from germline, CDR1 is LGHDT and CDR2 is YNNKEL (reference sequence). V lost 11 bases and J 0 bases, leaving 16 bases between the germline ends. This CDR3 has 14 amino acids. This CDR3 reads CASRETGLNTEAFF. In nucleotides, the CDR3 is TGTGCCTCTCGGGAGACAGGACTGAACACTGAAGCTTTCTTT.

The chain employs TRBV5-1 and TRBJ1-1; 7 bases fit TRBD1. This CDR3 is built from 14 residues. J lost 3 bases, V lost 5 bases, and 7 bases had no gene match. Germline V gene data show CDR1 as SGHRS and CDR2 as YFSETQ. The CDR3 protein is CASSNDRVDTEAFF. In DNA, the CDR3 is TGCGCCAGCAGTAACGACAGGGTGGACACTGAAGCTTTCTTT.

This clone appeared a few times. The chain is built from TRBV4-3 and TRBJ1-5; D uncertain. Trimming took 2 bases from V and 0 from J, leaving 8 bases between them. CDR3 length equals 15 residues. Germline CDR1 LGHNA, CDR2 YSLEER. The CDR3 DNA follows: TGCGCCAGCAGCCAAAGGCCAGATAGCAATCAGCCCCAGCATTTT. It specifies CASSQRPDSNQPQHF.

This chain uses TRBV6-5 with TRBJ2-2; the D is unclear. CDR3 length equals 15 residues. V was shortened by 2 bases and J by 0 bases, with 7 bases between the two germline ends. Germline V gene lookup returns CDR1 MNHEY and CDR2 SVGAGI. CDR3: CASSYEAANTGELFF. Here the CDR3 DNA reads TGTGCCAGCAGTTACGAGGCAGCGAACACCGGGGAGCTGTTTTTT.

The V gene is TRBV19, the J gene TRBJ2-3; the D is unclear. With 5 bases removed from V and 2 bases from J, the gap between germline ends came to 8 bases. Germline CDR1 and CDR2: LNHDA and SQIVND (reference sequence). The CDR3 length is 13 residues. CDR3 nucleotide sequence: TGTGCCAGTAGTCCCGGCAACACAGATACGCAGTATTTT. Protein sequence: CASSPGNTDTQYF. Supplemented by reference TRBV19 and TRBJ2-3, the full variable domain reads DGGITQSPKYLFRKEGQNVTLSCEQNLNHDAMYWYRQDPGQGLRLIYYSQIVNDFQKGDIAEGYSVSREKKESFPLTVTSAQKNPTAFYLCASSPGNTDTQYFGPGTRLTVL.

This clone has a single count. The chain has TRBV9 and TRBJ1-2, with D uncertain. Per germline, CDR1 SGDLS and CDR2 YYNGEE. Trimming took 0 bases from V and 2 from J, leaving 8 bases between them. The CDR3 extends over 14 amino acids. CDR3 residues: CASSVATGNYGYTF. The DNA for the CDR3 is TGTGCCAGCAGCGTAGCCACGGGGAACTATGGCTACACCTTC. Based on the CDR3 plus reference TRBV9 and TRBJ1-2, the full variable domain is DSGVTQTPKHLITATGQRVTLRCSPRSGDLSVYWYQQSLDQGLQFLIQYYNGEERAKGNILERFSAQQFPDLHSELNLSSLELGDSALYFCASSVATGNYGYTFGSGTRLTVV.

V gene TRBV19 combines with J gene TRBJ2-1; weak D call: TRBD1 (7 bases). This CDR3 region has 14 residues. The ends were cut back, 1 base at V and 8 bases at J, with 12 bases in the middle. CDR1 and CDR2 (germline): LNHDA, SQIVND (reference sequence). CDR3 sequence (DNA): TGTGCCAGTAGTATAGTGTGGAGGGGGCATGAGCAGTTCTTC. It codes for CASSIVWRGHEQFF.

This clone occurred once. This sequence joins TRBV7-9 and TRBJ2-7; 9 bases line up with TRBD2. The J segment lost 2 bases and the V segment lost 4 bases, leaving 9 bases of the junction unmatched. This CDR3 spans 16 amino acids. Germline-derived CDR1 and CDR2 are SEHNR and FQNEAQ (reference sequence). Here the CDR3 DNA reads TGTGCCAGCAGCTCGGCGGGAGGGAGAATCGCCTACGAGCAGTACTTC. Protein sequence: CASSSAGGRIAYEQYF.

This clone was counted a few times. The rearrangement uses TRBV12-5 and TRBJ2-7; D may be TRBD2 (6 bases). Between the trimmed V and J ends, which lost 9 bases and 3 bases, there was a span of 12 bases. Germline V gene data show CDR1 as LGHNT and CDR2 as FRNRAP. The CDR3 has 12 residues. The CDR3 region is CASSPGVYEQYF. For the CDR3, the DNA is TGTGCTAGCTCGCCGGGGGTCTACGAGCAGTACTTC.

The V gene is TRBV25-1, the J gene TRBJ1-2; D remains ambiguous. The CDR3 sequence is 12 residues long. CDR1 is MGHDK and CDR2 is SYGVNS in the germline V gene. Trimming removed 2 bases at V and 8 bases at J, with 9 bases between. The CDR3 is CASSEQTGGYTF. In DNA form, the CDR3 reads TGTGCCAGCAGTGAACAGACTGGGGGCTACACCTTC.

In regard to this clone: Other DNA sequences in this sample translate to the same CDR3. The chain is built from TRBV6-2 or TRBV6-3 and TRBJ2-5; D ambiguous. The germline V gene encodes CDR1 MNHEY and CDR2 SVGEGT. V was pared by 3 bases and J by 3 bases, with 5 bases between. The CDR3 runs to 12 residues. Here the CDR3 DNA reads TGTGCCAGCAGTTATGGGAAAGAGACCCAGTACTTC. Translated, it gives CASSYGKETQYF.

The chain employs TRBV21-1 and TRBJ2-1; TRBD2, the table's D call, lacks a check against the DNA. TRBV21-1 is designated a pseudogene. CDR3 length equals 16 residues. CDR3 DNA: TGTGCCAGCGACAAATTCCCCCGGACTGGATGGAATGAGCAGTTCTTC. It codes for CASDKFPRTGWNEQFF.

The chain is built from TRBV7-8 and TRBJ2-7; 7 bases line up with TRBD1. CDR3 length equals 17 residues. J lost 3 bases, V lost 3 bases, and 14 bases had no gene match. Germline CDR1 reads SGHVS; CDR2 reads FQNEAQ. The CDR3 sequence is CASSFSTFQGEGYEQYF. As DNA, the CDR3 is TGTGCCAGCAGCTTTTCTACGTTCCAGGGGGAAGGCTACGAGCAGTACTTC.

This clone was observed a few times. The chain is built from TRBV5-5 and TRBJ2-7, with a weak D call TRBD2 (6 bases). CDR1 is SGHKS, CDR2 YYEKEE, per germline (reference sequence). The CDR3 sequence is 14 residues long. V gave up 6 bases and J gave up 1 base, with 14 bases separating them. The CDR3 loop reads CASIFDAGSYEQYF. CDR3 in DNA: TGTGCCAGCATCTTTGACGCGGGGTCCTACGAGCAGTACTTC.

This clone occurred once. J is TRBJ1-1 and V is TRBV30; D perhaps matches TRBD1 (6 bases). The CDR3 extends over 13 amino acids. Trimming took 2 bases from V and 3 from J, leaving 10 bases between them. Germline assignment: CDR1 GTSNPN and CDR2 SVGIG (reference sequence). CDR3: CAWSRGAYTEAFF. In DNA form, the CDR3 reads TGTGCCTGGAGTAGGGGGGCTTACACTGAAGCTTTCTTT.

The V and J genes are TRBV7-9 and TRBJ2-7, with a tentative D call TRBD1 (5 bases). This CDR3 contains 14 residues. Trimming stripped 4 bases from V and 3 bases from J, with 13 bases between. From germline, CDR1 is SEHNR and CDR2 FQNEAQ (reference sequence). CDR3 residues: CASSSTVDLYEQYF. Written as DNA, the CDR3 is TGTGCCAGCAGCTCGACAGTTGACCTCTACGAGCAGTACTTC.